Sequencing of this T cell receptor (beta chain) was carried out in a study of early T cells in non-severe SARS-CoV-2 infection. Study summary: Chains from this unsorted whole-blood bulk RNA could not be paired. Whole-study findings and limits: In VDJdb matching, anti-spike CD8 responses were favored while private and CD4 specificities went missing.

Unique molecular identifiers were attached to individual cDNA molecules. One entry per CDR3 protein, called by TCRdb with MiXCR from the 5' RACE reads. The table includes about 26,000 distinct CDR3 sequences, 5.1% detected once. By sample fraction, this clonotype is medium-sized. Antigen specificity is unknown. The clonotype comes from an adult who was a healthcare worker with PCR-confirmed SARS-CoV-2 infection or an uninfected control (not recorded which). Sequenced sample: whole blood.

CDR3 DNA sequence: TGTGCCAGCAGCTCCCGAACGATGAACACTGAAGCTTTCTTT. Its protein product is CASSSRTMNTEAFF. The rearrangement joins TRBV7-8 to TRBJ1-1, with D uncertain. This CDR3 has 14 residues. Per the germline V gene, CDR1 is SGHVS and CDR2 is FQNEAQ. V was clipped by 4 bases and J by 0 bases, with 9 bases between them. The variable domain in full, completed from reference TRBV7-8 and TRBJ1-1, reads GAGVSQSPRYKVAKRGQDVALRCDPISGHVSLFWYQQALGQGPEFLTYFQNEAQLDKSGLPSDRFFAERPEGSVSTLKIQRTQQEDSAVYLCASSSRTMNTEAFFGQGTRLTVV.